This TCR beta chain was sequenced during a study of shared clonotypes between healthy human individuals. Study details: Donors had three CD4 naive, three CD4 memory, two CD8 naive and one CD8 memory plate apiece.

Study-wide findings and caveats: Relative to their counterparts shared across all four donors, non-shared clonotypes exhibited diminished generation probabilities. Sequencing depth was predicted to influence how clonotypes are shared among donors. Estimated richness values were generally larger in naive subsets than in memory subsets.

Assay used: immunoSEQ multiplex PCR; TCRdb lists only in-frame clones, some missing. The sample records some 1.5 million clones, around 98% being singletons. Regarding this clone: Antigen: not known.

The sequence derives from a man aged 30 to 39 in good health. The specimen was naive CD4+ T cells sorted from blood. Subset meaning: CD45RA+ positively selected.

CDR3 nucleotide sequence: TGTGCCAGCAGCGGAGTGCTAGACAATGAGCAGTTCTTC. Its protein is CASSGVLDNEQFF. The chain is built from TRBV7-9 and TRBJ2-1; D uncertain. Germline CDR1 is SEHNR and CDR2 is FQNEAQ (reference sequence). The CDR3 has 13 amino acids. Trimming pared 5 bases from V and 5 bases from J, leaving 10 bases between. Drawing the rest from reference TRBV7-9 and TRBJ2-1, the complete variable domain is DTGVSQNPRHKITKRGQNVTFRCDPISEHNRLYWYRQTLGQGPEFLTYFQNEAQLEKSRLLSDRFSAERPKGSFSTLEIQRTEQGDSAMYLCASSGVLDNEQFFGPGTRLTVL.